Here is one T cell receptor (beta chain) with its context. Its antigen remains unknown. The sample originates from a study of CXCR3-negative and CXCR3-positive naive CD8 T cells. Study at large: For each library, about 1.5 +/- 0.3 million TRB reads were obtained, about 135 million in total.

The CDR3 is 13 residues long. Germline CDR1 and CDR2: LNHNV and YYDKDF (reference sequence). The TRB libraries of cDNA were built by UMI-labeled 5' RACE. TCRdb re-called the 5' RACE reads; one entry per CDR3 protein, DNA not given. This table lists about 130,000 distinct CDR3 sequences. General study findings and limits: Whereas memory cells differed, naive CXCR3-negative and CXCR3-positive cells shared similar TRBV-TRBJ usage. CXCR3-positive naive cells carried more hydrophobic TRB CDR3s than CXCR3-negative ones. Diversity in memory CD8+ cells fell much lower than the comparably high levels seen in both naive subsets.

Sequencing used naive CXCR3+ CD8+ T cells from blood. Subset of the sample: CD45RO-CCR7+CD27+CD95- naive CD8+ T cells expressing CXCR3 (TNR3+). V is TRBV15 and J is TRBJ1-1. This receptor was identified in a human donor in good health. Some clones in this sample may be carry-over from other donors' samples. The CDR3 sequence: CATSRSWGTEAFF.